The 19 T cell receptor beta chains below all came from one sample that was sequenced in a study of T-cell reconstitution after alpha-beta-depleted transplantation in children. The library targeted TCRbeta and was prepared with unique molecular identifiers. TCRdb re-derived calls from the PCR reads in MiXCR, one entry per CDR3 protein. Of about 190,000 distinct CDR3 sequences in the sample, roughly 7.5% were seen once. This material consisted of PBMCs from the stem cell graft donor, taken from the stem cell graft. The receptors here all came from a human donor who donated a stem cell graft to a child with Wiskott-Aldrich syndrome.

Of note for this clonotype: A much larger clone differs from this one at a single base, so this may be a read error. This chain uses TRBV9 with TRBJ1-6, with TRBD1 identical over 7 bases. The junction had 13 bases not matched to a gene; V was cut back by 3 bases and J by 13 bases. The CDR3 extends over 15 amino acids. Germline V CDR1 and CDR2: SGDLS, YYNGEE. The CDR3: CASSATRTGREPLHF. In DNA, the CDR3 is TGTGCCAGCAGCGCAACCAGGACAGGACGAGAGCCCCTCCACTTT.

In this sample, this clonotype turned up many times. The V and J genes are TRBV9 and TRBJ2-1, with a tentative D call TRBD2 (6 bases). Germline CDR1 and CDR2: SGDLS and YYNGEE. The CDR3 length is 15 residues. The V end was cut by 0 bases, the J end by 1 base, with 8 bases between. The CDR3 DNA follows: TGTGCCAGCAGCGTAGAAAGCGGGTCCTACAATGAGCAGTTCTTC. This translates into CASSVESGSYNEQFF.

This clonotype was counted at least ten times. The gene calls are TRBV24-1 and TRBJ2-3; the match to TRBD2 covers 9 bases. Germline CDR1 reads KGHDR; CDR2 reads SFDVKD. V gave up 11 bases and J gave up 3 bases; unmatched junction bases: 2. This CDR3 has 12 residues. The DNA of the CDR3 is TGTGCCAGTAGCGGGAGTACAGATACGCAGTATTTT. Protein sequence: CASSGSTDTQYF.

This clonotype was found a few times. The chain recombines TRBV7-2 with TRBJ2-6; TRBD2 might be the D (6 bases). V was trimmed by 3 bases and J by 4 bases, leaving 22 bases between them. The germline V gene has CDR1 SGHTA and CDR2 FQGNSA. The CDR3 has 19 residues. The CDR3 loop is CASSFRDGRDFYGANVLTF. CDR3 nucleotides: TGTGCCAGCAGCTTCCGGGACGGACGGGACTTTTACGGGGCCAACGTCCTGACTTTC.

This clonotype was recorded at least ten times. The rearrangement uses TRBV20-1 and TRBJ2-2; 10 bases agree with TRBD2. CDR3 length: 16 amino acids. The ends lost 0 bases at V and 7 bases at J; junction bases unmatched: 8. Germline assignment: CDR1 DFQATT and CDR2 SNEGSKA (reference sequence). CDR3 sequence reads: CSARDPSGGANGELFF. CDR3 DNA: TGCAGTGCTAGAGATCCGAGCGGGGGGGCAAACGGGGAGCTGTTTTTT.

This clonotype has ten or more counts. The rearrangement uses TRBV6-5 and TRBJ1-1; D is perhaps TRBD1 (6 bases). This CDR3 has 16 residues. Deletions cut 2 bases from V and 5 bases from J, with 18 bases between. Germline assignment: CDR1 MNHEY and CDR2 SVGAGI. CDR3: CASSYRLQGWRTEAFF. In nucleotides, the CDR3 is TGTGCCAGCAGTTACCGACTACAGGGTTGGCGGACTGAAGCTTTCTTT.

Ten or more counts support this clonotype. The V and J genes are TRBV12-3 or TRBV12-4 and TRBJ2-7; 7 positions agree with TRBD2. The CDR3 is 16 residues long. The trim removed 2 bases at V and 0 bases at J, leaving 7 bases unmatched. The CDR3 DNA sequence: TGTGCCAGCAGTTTAACTACCGGGACTATCTCCTACGAGCAGTACTTC. It specifies CASSLTTGTISYEQYF.

This clonotype was detected many times. V is TRBV5-1 and J is TRBJ2-3; perhaps TRBD1 as D (5 bases). V lost 7 bases and J 2 bases, leaving 11 bases between the germline ends. The CDR3 runs to 13 residues. Germline-derived CDR1 and CDR2 are SGHRS and YFSETQ. In nucleotides, the CDR3 is TGCGCCAGCCACACAGGAACCACAGATACGCAGTATTTT. As protein: CASHTGTTDTQYF.

This clonotype was seen ten or more times. The chain links TRBV12-3 or TRBV12-4 to TRBJ1-4, with 7 nucleotides matching TRBD1. V shed 8 bases and J 5 bases; nucleotides not matched to a gene: 5. This CDR3 has 13 residues. The CDR3 DNA reads TGTGCCAGCGCCGGGACAGAAAATGAAAAACTGTTTTTT. Translated, it gives CASAGTENEKLFF.

This clonotype was counted at least ten times. The genes are TRBV3-1 and TRBJ1-1; 7 bases match TRBD1. The CDR3 runs to 14 residues. With 4 bases clipped from V and 3 bases from J, the junction kept 5 bases outside the gene matches. Germline loops: CDR1 LGHDT, CDR2 YNNKEL (reference sequence). CDR3 in amino acids: CASSPGQEDTEAFF. DNA of the CDR3: TGTGCCAGCAGCCCCGGACAGGAGGACACTGAAGCTTTCTTT.

This clonotype was recorded many times. The genes are TRBV20-1 and TRBJ2-3, with TRBD2 identical over 13 bases. V gave up 3 bases and J gave up 2 bases; unmatched junction bases: 5. The CDR3 runs 16 residues. The V gene's germline CDR1 is DFQATT and CDR2 SNEGSKA (reference sequence). The CDR3 spells CSARKGLAGFTDTQYF. The DNA for the CDR3 is TGCAGTGCTAGGAAGGGACTAGCGGGATTCACAGATACGCAGTATTTT.

This clonotype was observed many times. This rearrangement joins TRBV7-7 to TRBJ1-1; 7 positions match TRBD1. The CDR3 is 13 residues long. The germline CDR1 and CDR2 sequences are SSHAT and FNYEAQ (reference sequence). The V segment lost 1 base and the J segment 5 bases; nucleotides outside the gene matches: 1. This CDR3 reads CASSLVQGTEAFF. In DNA form, the CDR3 reads TGTGCCAGCAGCTTAGTACAGGGGACTGAAGCTTTCTTT.

This clonotype was observed a single time. A read error may be the cause here, since a much bigger clone is one base away. A read error is likely, as this CDR3 ends without the conserved phenylalanine or tryptophan. This chain uses TRBV20-1 with TRBJ2-7; D could derive from TRBD1 or TRBD2 (5 bases each). The CDR3 has 13 residues. V lost 6 bases to trimming and J lost 0 bases, with 12 bases between them. Germline V gene sequence: CDR1 DFQATT, CDR2 SNEGSKA (reference sequence). CDR3 nucleotides: TGCAGTGCCCAGGGACGGAGCTCCTACGAGCAGTACCTC. Protein product: CSAQGRSSYEQYL.

This clonotype has a count of ten or more. The chain couples TRBV4-3 to TRBJ2-1, with D perhaps TRBD2 (6 bases). Between the trimmed V and J ends, which lost 0 bases and 3 bases, there was a span of 15 bases. This CDR3 has 17 residues. The germline CDR1 and CDR2 sequences are LGHNA and YSLEER. CDR3: CASSQDISGPFYNEQFF. CDR3 nucleotides: TGCGCCAGCAGCCAAGATATAAGCGGGCCTTTCTACAATGAGCAGTTCTTC.

There are many counts of this clonotype. The chain combines TRBV20-1 with TRBJ2-7; D not resolved. V lost 6 bases and J 2 bases, leaving 17 bases between the germline ends. CDR1 DFQATT and CDR2 SNEGSKA come from the germline V gene (reference sequence). This CDR3 has 14 residues. In DNA, the CDR3 is TGCAGTGCGGCACCCGGATTAGGAGCCTACGAGCAGTACTTC. As protein: CSAAPGLGAYEQYF.

This clonotype has a count of ten or more. This rearrangement joins TRBV29-1 to TRBJ2-7; D possibly corresponds to TRBD1 (5 bases). The CDR3 covers 15 residues. Germline CDR1 and CDR2: SQVTM and ANQGSEA. V lost 5 bases and J lost 0, with 17 bases in between. CDR3 sequence reads: CSVIGVRFPSYEQYF. CDR3 in DNA: TGCAGCGTTATAGGGGTCAGGTTCCCCTCCTACGAGCAGTACTTC.

This clonotype was counted ten times or more. The chain couples TRBV15 to TRBJ2-2; a weak D match, TRBD2 (6 bases). This CDR3 is built from 15 residues. V dropped 0 bases and J dropped 5 bases, with 10 bases sitting between them. Germline V CDR1 and CDR2: LNHNV, YYDKDF (reference sequence). CDR3 DNA: TGTGCCACCAGCAGAGATACCGGGAGAACCGGGGAGCTGTTTTTT. As protein: CATSRDTGRTGELFF.

There are many counts of this clonotype. The genes are TRBV7-2 and TRBJ1-1, with a weak D call TRBD1 (5 bases). The CDR3 has 13 residues. Per germline, CDR1 SGHTA and CDR2 FQGNSA. Trimming took off 3 bases at V and 4 bases at J, with 9 bases between the two ends. The CDR3 DNA sequence: TGTGCCAGCAGCTTTGGGGGGACCACTGAAGCTTTCTTT. Amino acid sequence: CASSFGGTTEAFF.

There are many counts of this clonotype. The rearrangement joins TRBV10-3 to TRBJ1-2; the D gene is possibly TRBD1 (6 bases). The V end lost 3 bases, the J end lost 2 bases, and 16 bases lay between the germline ends. The CDR3 covers 16 residues. Germline V gene data show CDR1 as ENHRY and CDR2 as SYGVKD. CDR3 nucleotides: TGTGCCATCAGTGACCCCCGCAGGGGAGACAACTATGGCTACACCTTC. This sequence encodes CAISDPRRGDNYGYTF.